The source of this TCR beta chain is a study of cytomegalovirus exposure and HLA in healthy donors. Of note for this clone: The antigen remains unidentified.

Trimming at V came to 2 bases and at J to 6 bases, leaving 3 bases not matched to a gene. The CDR3 has 15 residues. Germline V gene lookup returns CDR1 WNHNN and CDR2 SYGVQD (reference sequence). Study findings and constraints: Presence/absence analyses treated sequencing depth as roughly uniform across donors. As a later analysis showed, a missense DCLRE1C variant was linked to trimming of TCR beta V- and J-genes. In an earlier analysis, in approximately 570 donors, most V segments appeared productive either ~90% or ~30% of the time.

PCR involved 60 Vbeta and 13 Jbeta primers. TCRdb's table, derived via immunoSEQ multiplex PCR, lists solely in-frame clones and lacks some. This repertoire includes some 180,000 clones. Input material: PBMCs. This TCR was recovered from a man aged 30 to 45 in good health and CMV-seronegative. This chain joins TRBV10-1 and TRBJ2-2; the match to TRBD1 covers 10 bases. The CDR3 bases are TGCGCCAGCAGTGAGCGGGACAGGGGCGCCGGGGAGCTGTTTTTT. Translating it yields CASSERDRGAGELFF.